Listed here is a single T cell receptor beta chain. The antigen this receptor binds is unknown. No much larger clone exists at a distance of one base, and base qualities are not known. Library construction relied on the immunoSEQ multiplex PCR assay. Sourced from immuneACCESS, this table was stored by TCRdb with only in-frame sequences that have V and J called. A share of the clones is absent; for the studies checked, an unresolved V gene accounts for under half, and the remainder has no known explanation. The sample records tens of thousands of clones, 85% to 95% of which are singletons. The ten largest clones add up to roughly 2.5% of the sample. V is clipped by 2 bases and J by 1 base, and the sequence between their germline boundaries is 14 bases long. The CDR3 measures 17 amino acids from cysteine to phenylalanine. Only CDR3 DNA remains: 51 bases, in frame from the first base. CDR1 KGHSH and CDR2 LQKENI are derived from the germline V gene.

The data were taken from a study of T cell changes during pregnancy in multiple sclerosis (dated by TCRdb to 2018 to 2020). Looking at the study overall: Changes in the T cell repertoire over the course of pregnancy were examined in this study in women with multiple sclerosis.

The input for sequencing was peripheral blood, taken in the third trimester of pregnancy. The sequence joins TRBV18 to TRBJ1-4, with the D gene call left open. The receptor was derived from a female donor with multiple sclerosis, enrolled in a pregnancy study. The CDR3 protein sequence reads: CASSPAREKGTNEKLFF. The DNA sequence is given as TGTGCCAGCTCACCAGCTCGGGAAAAGGGAACTAATGAAAAACTGTTTTTT.